This is a list of T cell receptor beta chains from one sample in a study of T-cell reconstitution after alpha-beta-depleted transplantation in children. MiXCR was run by TCRdb on the PCR reads, yielding one entry per CDR3 protein. This sample carries fewer than 550,000 distinct CDR3 sequences, 8% to 11% of them seen once, and the ten largest clones take around 2%. The material sequenced was PBMCs, taken before TCRalphabeta/CD19-depleted stem cell transplant. These receptors came from a child aged 2 to 9 with inherited bone marrow failure, due to receive a stem cell transplant. CDR3s include the opening cysteine and the closing phenylalanine or tryptophan. D genes are given only for firm matches. Clone size appears in some rows only: once, few, many, or a class for an expanded clone.

j_call d_call v_call clone_size cdr3_aa cdr3_nt
TRBJ2-3 NA TRBV27 few CASSFLALNTDTQYF TGTGCCAGCAGTTTCCTAGCCCTTAACACAGATACGCAGTATTTT
TRBJ2-7 NA TRBV6-6 many CASSYSEQYF TGTGCCAGCAGTTACTCCGAGCAGTACTTC
TRBJ2-3 NA TRBV4-1 NA CASRDPGRSDTQYF TGCGCCAGCAGGGATCCGGGGCGGTCAGATACGCAGTATTTT
TRBJ2-1 NA TRBV5-1 many CASSLAGFSYNEQFF TGCGCCAGCAGCTTGGCAGGGTTCTCCTACAATGAGCAGTTCTTC
TRBJ2-1 NA TRBV4-3 many CASIPSSNQANEQFF TGCGCCAGCATTCCATCCTCGAACCAGGCCAATGAGCAGTTCTTC
TRBJ2-3 NA TRBV30 many CAWSVASLGTQYF TGTGCCTGGAGTGTAGCATCGCTGGGTACGCAGTATTTT
TRBJ2-1 NA TRBV28 many CASSLLYNEQFF TGTGCCAGCAGTTTGTTGTACAATGAGCAGTTCTTC
TRBJ1-1 NA TRBV20-1 many CSDKMGTQEAFF TGCAGTGACAAGATGGGGACGCAGGAAGCTTTCTTT
TRBJ2-3 NA TRBV27 NA CASSLSSWRTTERDTQYF TGTGCCAGCAGTTTATCGAGCTGGCGGACAACGGAGAGGGATACGCAGTATTTT
TRBJ2-2 TRBD2 TRBV29-1 many CSALAGANTGELFF TGCAGCGCTCTAGCGGGAGCCAACACCGGGGAGCTGTTTTTT
TRBJ1-6 NA TRBV27 many CASSLLNSPLHF TGTGCCAGCAGTTTATTGAATTCACCCCTCCACTTT
TRBJ2-1 NA TRBV15 many CATSIDPSDEQFF TGTGCCACCAGCATAGACCCCTCGGATGAGCAGTTCTTC
TRBJ1-3 NA TRBV7-2 many CASSAISGLSGNTIYF TGTGCCAGCAGCGCCATATCGGGTCTCTCTGGAAACACCATATATTTT
TRBJ2-1 NA TRBV28 many CASSPPQGGNEQFF TGTGCCAGCAGTCCCCCTCAGGGGGGAAATGAGCAGTTCTTC
TRBJ2-2 NA TRBV5-5 many CASSLWGRVTGELFF TGTGCCAGCTCCCTTTGGGGGCGAGTCACCGGGGAGCTGTTTTTT
TRBJ1-5 NA TRBV4-2 few CASSQLAGTGNQPQHF TGTGCCAGCAGTCAGCTGGCCGGGACGGGCAATCAGCCCCAGCATTTT
TRBJ2-7 TRBD2 TRBV7-6 many CASSLREREGHGEQYF TGTGCCAGCAGCTTAAGGGAGCGGGAGGGCCATGGGGAGCAGTACTTC
TRBJ2-2 TRBD1 TRBV2 many CASRTGGWGTGELFF TGTGCCAGCAGAACAGGGGGATGGGGCACCGGGGAGCTGTTTTTT
TRBJ1-2 TRBD1 TRBV12-3/TRBV12-4 NA CASSQTGSNYGYTF TGTGCCAGCAGCCAGACAGGGTCCAACTATGGCTACACCTTC
TRBJ2-7 NA TRBV6-2/TRBV6-3 many CASSHGQTSEQYF TGTGCCAGCAGTCACGGACAAACATCCGAGCAGTACTTC
TRBJ2-1 NA TRBV12-3/TRBV12-4 many CASRPENEQFF TGTGCCAGCAGACCTGAGAATGAGCAGTTCTTC
TRBJ2-7 NA TRBV27 many CASSPALSKQYF TGTGCCAGCAGTCCCGCCTTGTCCAAGCAGTACTTC
TRBJ2-1 TRBD2 TRBV20-1 few CSARRRGGNEQFF TGCAGTGCTAGAAGGCGGGGGGGGAATGAGCAGTTCTTC
TRBJ2-1 NA TRBV20-1 NA CSASFPAYNEQFF TGCAGTGCTAGTTTTCCCGCCTACAATGAGCAGTTCTTC
TRBJ2-5 TRBD1 TRBV15 many CATSEVRGLSETQYF TGTGCCACCAGCGAAGTCAGGGGGCTATCTGAGACCCAGTACTTC
TRBJ2-2 NA TRBV5-1 NA CASSPGVASENTGELFF TGCGCCAGCAGCCCCGGCGTGGCTAGCGAGAACACCGGGGAGCTGTTTTTT
TRBJ2-5 TRBD1 TRBV19 NA CASSFQGAREETQYF TGTGCCAGTAGCTTTCAGGGGGCCCGAGAAGAGACCCAGTACTTC
TRBJ1-4 NA TRBV4-1 few CASSQDSTGATNEKLFF TGCGCCAGCAGCCAAGATTCGACGGGGGCAACTAATGAAAAACTGTTTTTT
TRBJ2-6 NA TRBV10-3 few CAISERNSGANVLTF TGTGCCATCAGTGAGAGGAACTCTGGGGCCAACGTCCTGACTTTC
TRBJ2-3 NA TRBV21-1 NA CAPNPRTTQYF TGTGCCCCCAACCCCCGGACTACGCAGTATTTT
TRBJ1-5 NA TRBV7-2 NA CAAGGGTSNQPQHF TGTGCCGCTGGGGGGGGGACTAGCAATCAGCCCCAGCATTTT
TRBJ1-1 NA TRBV6-5 many CASSYSSAGNTEAFF TGTGCCAGCAGTTACAGTTCCGCGGGGAACACTGAAGCTTTCTTT
TRBJ1-1 NA TRBV7-7 many CASSLGQGWTEAFF TGTGCTAGCAGCTTAGGGCAGGGTTGGACTGAAGCTTTCTTT
TRBJ2-1 NA TRBV10-1 many CASSGPGGTSYNEQFF TGCGCCAGCAGTGGGCCTGGCGGGACGTCCTACAATGAGCAGTTCTTC
TRBJ2-6 NA TRBV5-1 NA CASSRGANVLTF TGCGCCAGCAGCCGGGGGGCCAACGTCCTGACTTTC
TRBJ2-7 TRBD1 TRBV18 few CASSPRDRPWDDEQYF TGTGCCAGCTCACCACGGGACAGGCCCTGGGACGACGAGCAGTACTTC
TRBJ2-7 TRBD1 TRBV7-2 NA CASSLATRGYEQYF TGTGCCAGCAGCTTAGCGACCAGGGGGTACGAGCAGTACTTC
TRBJ2-7 NA TRBV11-2 few CASRNSSDHEQYF TGTGCCAGCAGAAACAGCTCAGACCACGAGCAGTACTTC
TRBJ2-2 TRBD1 TRBV3-1 many CASSLIWTGTGGELFF TGTGCCAGCAGCCTGATTTGGACAGGGACGGGTGGGGAGCTGTTTTTT